The rows below give T cell receptor beta chains drawn from one sample of a study of blood T cell repertoires in COVID-19. Sequencing used immunoSEQ multiplex PCR; TCRdb keeps in-frame clones, though not all of them. The repertoire has about 240,000 clones, roughly 82% of them found once; the top ten carry around an eighth. Sequencing was carried out using peripheral blood. These receptors originate from a man older than 75 with acute or convalescent COVID-19. CDR3s leave out the opening cysteine and the closing phenylalanine or tryptophan. A D gene is named only where the DNA matches it firmly. The size of a clone is reported for some rows only, either as once, few or many, or as a class for expanded clones.

d_call	v_call	clone_size	j_call	cdr3_aa
TRBD1	TRBV5-1	few	TRBJ1-3	ASSRETGTRGNTIY
.	TRBV28	once	TRBJ1-1	ASSLPEQGLAEAF
TRBD2	TRBV5-1	.	TRBJ2-1	ASTVSGGSYNEQF
TRBD1	TRBV7-9	.	TRBJ1-2	ASSFEGADYGYT
TRBD2	TRBV19	.	TRBJ2-5	ASNLGLVGGETQY
.	TRBV4-2	.	TRBJ2-5	ASSQDLGRAGETQY
TRBD2	TRBV5-1	.	TRBJ2-1	ASTGGTSSYNEQF
TRBD2	TRBV2	.	TRBJ2-1	ASSEAGTSGGEQF
.	TRBV19	.	TRBJ1-6	ASSIGGVPNSPLH
.	TRBV28	.	TRBJ1-1	ASSLPTALNTEAF
TRBD1	TRBV19	.	TRBJ1-5	ASSQRDRGNAQPQH
TRBD1	TRBV27	.	TRBJ2-1	ASTRDRGYNEQF
.	TRBV6-5	.	TRBJ1-2	ASSYRGGSYGYT
TRBD1	TRBV6-6	.	TRBJ1-5	ASRDRLNQPQH
.	TRBV7-2	.	TRBJ1-5	ASSLAGGGNQPQH
TRBD2	TRBV7-2	.	TRBJ2-2	ASTQRGLNTGELF
.	TRBV9	once	TRBJ2-7	ASSRGAVSYEQY
.	TRBV5-5	few	TRBJ1-2	ASSPQGSGRIYGYT
.	TRBV28	.	TRBJ1-2	ASTLGGDYGYT
TRBD1	TRBV9	.	TRBJ2-7	ASSAPDRGQYEQY
TRBD1	TRBV5-1	.	TRBJ2-1	ASSLGTGEYNEQF
TRBD1	TRBV4-3	.	TRBJ1-4	ASSPSGQGRNEKLF
.	TRBV18	.	TRBJ2-2	ASSVGVTGELF
TRBD1	TRBV10-3	.	TRBJ2-7	AISRDRGLDEQY
.	TRBV18	.	TRBJ1-1	ASSPSVSGIGTEAF
.	TRBV7-9	.	TRBJ2-5	ASSSESGWVGETQY
.	TRBV7-2	.	TRBJ2-7	ASSLSVALTYEQY
.	TRBV12-3/TRBV12-4	few	TRBJ1-2	ASNLGGGSGYT
TRBD1	TRBV5-6	.	TRBJ1-2	ASSLGGTGEYYGYT
TRBD2	TRBV5-8	once	TRBJ2-7	ASSLGTRNEQY
.	TRBV3-1/TRBV3-2	few	TRBJ1-6	ASSQGQKNSPLH
TRBD1	TRBV11-2	.	TRBJ1-2	ASSSRTGQGYT
.	TRBV9	.	TRBJ1-2	ASSPRTGSALYGYT
.	TRBV5-1	.	TRBJ2-7	ASSLSPAGYEQY
TRBD1	TRBV24-1	.	TRBJ1-1	ATSDSRTGNTEAF
.	TRBV4-2	few	TRBJ1-1	ASSLLGGLMSNTEAF
.	TRBV7-2	.	TRBJ1-5	ASSSRMGGVNQPQH
TRBD1	TRBV2	.	TRBJ1-4	ASSKLKPPVGQGTTNEKLF
TRBD1	TRBV6-5	.	TRBJ1-1	ASSSTGSGYTEAF
TRBD2	TRBV4-1	.	TRBJ2-5	ASSQGGPLARSQETQY
.	TRBV6-6	.	TRBJ1-4	ASSFPGPTGGEKLF
TRBD1	TRBV25-1	.	TRBJ1-1	ASSSRDRGWTEAF
.	TRBV6-1	.	TRBJ1-5	ASSEGPGRVNQPQH
TRBD1	TRBV19	few	TRBJ1-5	ASSSRQGGDQPQH
TRBD2	TRBV23-1	.	TRBJ2-2	ASSQWSGRARTGELF